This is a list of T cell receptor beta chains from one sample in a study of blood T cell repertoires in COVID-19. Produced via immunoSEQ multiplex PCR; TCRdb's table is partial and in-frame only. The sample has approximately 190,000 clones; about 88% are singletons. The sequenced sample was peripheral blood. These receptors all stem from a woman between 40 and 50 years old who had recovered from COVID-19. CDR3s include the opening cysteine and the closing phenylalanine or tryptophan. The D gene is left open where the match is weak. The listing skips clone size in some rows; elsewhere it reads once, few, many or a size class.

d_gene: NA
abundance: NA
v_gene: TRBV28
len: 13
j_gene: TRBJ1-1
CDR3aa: CASSEARNTEAFF
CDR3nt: TGTGCCAGCAGTGAGGCACGGAACACTGAAGCTTTCTTT

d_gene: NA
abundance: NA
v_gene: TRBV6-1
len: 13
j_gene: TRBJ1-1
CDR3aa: CASSESDRSEAFF
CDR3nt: TGTGCCAGCAGTGAATCGGACAGATCTGAAGCTTTCTTT

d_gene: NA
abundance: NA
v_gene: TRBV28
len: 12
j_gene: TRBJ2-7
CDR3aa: CASSRDTYEQYF
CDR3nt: TGTGCCAGCTCCCGTGACACCTACGAGCAGTACTTC

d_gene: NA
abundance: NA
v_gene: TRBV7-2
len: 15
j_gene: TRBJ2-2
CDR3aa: CASSTYSPITGELFF
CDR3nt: TGTGCCAGCAGCACGTACAGCCCAATCACCGGGGAGCTGTTTTTT

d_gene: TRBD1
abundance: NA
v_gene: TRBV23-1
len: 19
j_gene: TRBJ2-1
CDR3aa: CASSQSNYRGKRSYNEQFF
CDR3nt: TGCGCCAGCAGTCAATCGAATTACAGGGGGAAGAGATCCTACAATGAGCAGTTCTTC

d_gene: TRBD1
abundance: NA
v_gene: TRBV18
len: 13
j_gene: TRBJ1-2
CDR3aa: CASSQGSKGAHTF
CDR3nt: TGTGCCAGCTCACAGGGATCCAAGGGGGCCCACACCTTC

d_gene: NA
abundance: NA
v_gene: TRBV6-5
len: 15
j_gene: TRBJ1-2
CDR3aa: CASRTVGLQNSGYTF
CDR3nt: TGTGCCAGCAGAACAGTGGGCCTACAGAATAGTGGCTACACCTTC

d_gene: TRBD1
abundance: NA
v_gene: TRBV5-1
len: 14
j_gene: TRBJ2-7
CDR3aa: CASKPGQGVYEQYF
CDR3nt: TGCGCCAGCAAACCGGGACAGGGGGTTTACGAGCAGTACTTC

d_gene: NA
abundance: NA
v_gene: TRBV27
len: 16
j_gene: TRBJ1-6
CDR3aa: CASSLMWSSYNSPLHF
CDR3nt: TGTGCCAGCAGTTTAATGTGGAGCTCCTATAATTCACCCCTCCACTTT

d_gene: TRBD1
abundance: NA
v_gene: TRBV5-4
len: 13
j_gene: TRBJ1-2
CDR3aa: CASSLTGGDGYTF
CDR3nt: TGTGCCAGCAGCTTGACAGGGGGCGATGGCTACACCTTC

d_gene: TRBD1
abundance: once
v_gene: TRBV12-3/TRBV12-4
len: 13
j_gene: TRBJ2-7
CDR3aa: CASRDRVGYEQYF
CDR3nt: TGTGCCAGCCGGGACAGGGTGGGGTACGAGCAGTACTTC

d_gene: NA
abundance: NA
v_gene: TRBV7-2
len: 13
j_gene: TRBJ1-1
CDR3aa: CASSLGPDTKAFF
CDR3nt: TGTGCCAGCAGCTTAGGTCCGGACACCAAAGCTTTCTTT

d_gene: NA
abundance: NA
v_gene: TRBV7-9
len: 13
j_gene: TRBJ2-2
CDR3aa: CASSSVAPGELFF
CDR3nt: TGTGCCAGCAGCTCGGTCGCGCCCGGGGAGCTGTTTTTT

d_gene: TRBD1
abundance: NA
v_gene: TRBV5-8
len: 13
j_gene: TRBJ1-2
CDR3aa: CASMRDRVYGYTF
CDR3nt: TGTGCCAGCATGAGGGACAGAGTCTATGGCTACACCTTC

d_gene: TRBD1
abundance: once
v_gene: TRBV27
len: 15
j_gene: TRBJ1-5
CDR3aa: CASSLRQGSNQPQHF
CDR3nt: TGTGCCAGCAGTTTGCGACAGGGATCCAATCAGCCCCAGCATTTT

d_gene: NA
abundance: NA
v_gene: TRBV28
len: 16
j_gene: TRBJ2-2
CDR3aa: CASSRWGQDSTGELFF
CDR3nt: TGTGCCAGCAGTAGGTGGGGCCAGGATAGCACCGGGGAGCTGTTTTTT

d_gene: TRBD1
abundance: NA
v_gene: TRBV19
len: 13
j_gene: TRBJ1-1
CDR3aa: CASRTGGVTEAFF
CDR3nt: TGTGCCAGTAGGACAGGGGGGGTCACTGAAGCTTTCTTT

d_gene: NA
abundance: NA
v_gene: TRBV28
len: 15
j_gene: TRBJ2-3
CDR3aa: CASSLARSGADTQYF
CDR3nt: TGTGCCAGCAGTTTAGCCAGGTCCGGGGCAGATACGCAGTATTTT

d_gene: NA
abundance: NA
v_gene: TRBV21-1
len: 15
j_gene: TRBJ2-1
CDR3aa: CASSKVGVDYNEQFF
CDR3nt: TGTGCCAGCAGCAAAGTAGGGGTCGACTACAATGAGCAGTTCTTC

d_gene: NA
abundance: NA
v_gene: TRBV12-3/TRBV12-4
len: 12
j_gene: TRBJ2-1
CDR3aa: CASSSLAVGQFF
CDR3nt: TGTGCCAGCAGTTCCTTGGCGGTCGGGCAGTTCTTC

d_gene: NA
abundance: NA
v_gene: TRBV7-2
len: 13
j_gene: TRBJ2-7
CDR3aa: CASSLQQGHEQYF
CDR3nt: TGTGCCAGCAGCCTACAACAGGGTCACGAGCAGTACTTC

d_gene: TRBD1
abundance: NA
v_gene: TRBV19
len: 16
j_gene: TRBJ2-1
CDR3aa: CASSFGTASSYNEQFF
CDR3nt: TGTGCCAGTAGTTTTGGGACAGCGAGCTCCTACAATGAGCAGTTCTTC